This entry lists 17 T cell receptor beta chains sequenced from one sample in a study of blood T cell repertoires in COVID-19. Using immunoSEQ multiplex PCR, the repertoire was profiled, and TCRdb retains in-frame clones only, with some absent. The sample yields some 11,000 clones, 84% seen once. The sequenced material came from peripheral blood. These receptors were collected from a man between 45 and 60 years old with active COVID-19.

The CDR3 sequence: CASTGSGITGELFF. Here the CDR3 DNA reads TGTGCCAGTACAGGGTCCGGCATCACCGGGGAGCTGTTTTTT. This sequence joins TRBV19 and TRBJ2-2, with D possibly being TRBD1 (5 bases). Per germline, CDR1 LNHDA and CDR2 SQIVND (reference sequence). V was shortened by 7 bases and J by 4 bases, with 13 bases between the two germline ends. This CDR3 region has 14 residues.

The CDR3 sequence: CASTGPSGRYNEQFF. The DNA for the CDR3 is TGTGCCAGCACGGGCCCTAGCGGGCGCTACAATGAGCAGTTCTTC. The rearrangement joins TRBV2 to TRBJ2-1, with 8 bases aligning to TRBD2. Germline V lookup: CDR1 SNHLY, CDR2 FYNNEI. The CDR3 spans 15 residues. V lost 7 bases, J lost 3 bases, and 8 bases stayed unmatched.

The chain has TRBV7-9 and TRBJ2-1, with D maybe TRBD1 (5 bases). Germline CDR1 and CDR2: SEHNR and FQNEAQ (reference sequence). The ends were cut back, 3 bases at V and 7 bases at J, with 13 bases in the middle. There are 14 residues in the CDR3. CDR3 sequence: CASSFAGSGNEQFF. The CDR3 bases are TGTGCCAGCAGCTTTGCAGGGTCTGGGAATGAGCAGTTCTTC.

The chain links TRBV6-9 to TRBJ2-1, with D perhaps matching TRBD2 (5 bases). The length of the CDR3 is 18 residues. Germline CDR1 is MNHGY and CDR2 is SVAAGI. V lost 1 base and J lost 1, with 17 bases in between. The CDR3 region is CASSYYGERSHSYNEQFF. The CDR3 bases are TGTGCCAGCAGTTATTACGGTGAGCGGTCTCATTCCTACAATGAGCAGTTCTTC.

This clone was observed once. The rearrangement joins TRBV12-3 or TRBV12-4 to TRBJ1-1, with a possible D match to TRBD1 (5 bases). The CDR3 runs to 13 residues. Trimming removed 3 bases at V and 2 bases at J, with 7 bases between. The CDR3 DNA sequence: TGTGCCAGCAGTTTGACAGTTAACACTGAAGCTTTCTTT. This encodes CASSLTVNTEAFF.

V gene TRBV2 combines with J gene TRBJ2-6; TRBD1 might be the D (6 bases). The CDR3 is made up of 17 amino acids. V lost 4 bases to trimming and J lost 0 bases, with 13 bases between them. Germline CDR1 and CDR2: SNHLY and FYNNEI. The CDR3 region has the DNA TGTGCCAGCAGTGGGGTACAGGGATTCTCTGGGGCCAACGTCCTGACTTTC. Protein: CASSGVQGFSGANVLTF. The full variable domain, its missing parts supplied by reference TRBV2 and TRBJ2-6, is EPEVTQTPSHQVTQMGQEVILRCVPISNHLYFYWYRQILGQKVEFLVSFYNNEISEKSEIFDDQFSVERPDGSNFTLKIRSTKLEDSAMYFCASSGVQGFSGANVLTFGAGSRLTVL.

V gene TRBV28 combines with J gene TRBJ1-5; tentatively, D is TRBD1 (5 bases). CDR3 length: 14 amino acids. CDR1 and CDR2 from the germline V gene are MDHEN and SYDVKM. The ends were cut back, 4 bases at V and 2 bases at J, with 9 bases in the middle. The CDR3 reads CASSWAGRNQPQHF. CDR3 bases: TGTGCCAGCAGTTGGGCAGGGCGCAATCAGCCCCAGCATTTT. The full variable domain, completed using reference TRBV28 and TRBJ1-5, is DVKVTQSSRYLVKRTGEKVFLECVQDMDHENMFWYRQDPGLGLRLIYFSYDVKMKEKGDIPEGYSVSREKKERFSLILESASTNQTSMYLCASSWAGRNQPQHFGDGTRLSIL.

The rearrangement links TRBV27 to TRBJ1-1; tentatively, D is TRBD1 (5 bases). Deletions cut 7 bases from V and 5 bases from J, with 17 bases between. The CDR3 loop spans 14 amino acids. Germline CDR1 is MNHEY and CDR2 is SMNVEV (reference sequence). The CDR3 sequence: CASMLGFGGTEAFF. DNA for the CDR3: TGTGCCAGCATGTTGGGGTTCGGGGGGACTGAAGCTTTCTTT.

V and J are TRBV5-1 and TRBJ2-7; 8 bases are shared with TRBD1. Germline-derived CDR1 and CDR2 are SGHRS and YFSETQ. V was pared by 0 bases and J by 6 bases, with 14 bases of the junction left unmatched. The CDR3 has 17 amino acids. In nucleotides, the CDR3 is TGCGCCAGCAGCTTGGCGGATTGGGCAGGGGGCGCGGGCGAGCAGTACTTC. Translated: CASSLADWAGGAGEQYF.

This chain uses TRBV18 with TRBJ2-7, with D possibly TRBD2 on 6 matching bases. From germline, CDR1 is KGHSH and CDR2 LQKENI. V lost 2 bases and J 4 bases, leaving 18 bases between the germline ends. The CDR3 sequence is 16 residues long. Written as DNA, the CDR3 is TGTGCCAGCTCACCAAACCAGGTGGCTAGCGAATACGAGCAGTACTTC. It codes for CASSPNQVASEYEQYF.

This clone counts as medium-sized. The V call is TRBV27, the J call TRBJ2-7; 7 bases match TRBD2. Germline CDR1 and CDR2: MNHEY and SMNVEV (reference sequence). The CDR3 runs to 14 residues. The ends lost 3 bases at V and 4 bases at J; junction bases unmatched: 6. CDR3 DNA: TGTGCCAGCAGTTTGAGCGGGATAATTTACGAGCAGTACTTC. The encoded protein is CASSLSGIIYEQYF.

This clone has only one observation. This sequence joins TRBV27 and TRBJ2-7, with D possibly matching TRBD1 (6 bases). Trimming removed 8 bases from V and 4 bases from J, with 18 bases in between. CDR1 is MNHEY and CDR2 is SMNVEV in the germline V gene (reference sequence). CDR3 length equals 14 residues. CDR3 nucleotide sequence: TGTGCCAGCGGCGAAGGGGGATCCTTTTACGAGCAGTACTTC. It yields the protein CASGEGGSFYEQYF.

The chain uses TRBV10-1 and TRBJ2-7; 14 bases are shared with TRBD2. The CDR3 sequence is 23 residues long. Germline V lookup: CDR1 WNHNN, CDR2 SYGVQD (reference sequence). V shed 6 bases and J 3 bases; nucleotides not matched to a gene: 28. The CDR3 loop is CASRELFRRTGLAGVVPYYEQYF. For the CDR3, the DNA is TGCGCCAGCAGAGAGCTTTTTAGGAGAACGGGACTAGCGGGAGTAGTGCCTTACTACGAGCAGTACTTC.

This rearrangement joins TRBV7-6 to TRBJ2-2; 11 bases are a match to TRBD2. This CDR3 contains 17 residues. Per the germline V gene, CDR1 is SGHVS and CDR2 is FNYEAQ. V gave up 5 bases and J gave up 4 bases; unmatched junction bases: 9. Written as DNA, the CDR3 is TGTGCCAGCAGCGTAACTAGCGGGAGAGGTAGCACCGGGGAGCTGTTTTTT. Translated: CASSVTSGRGSTGELFF.

This sequence joins TRBV5-5 and TRBJ2-2; 10 bases agree with TRBD1. The CDR3 has 15 residues. From germline, CDR1 is SGHKS and CDR2 YYEKEE (reference sequence). V trimming: 4 bases; J trimming: 4 bases; junction bases outside the gene matches: 4. The CDR3 reads CASSTGQGTTGELFF. In DNA, the CDR3 is TGTGCCAGCAGCACGGGACAGGGGACCACCGGGGAGCTGTTTTTT.

The chain uses TRBV9 and TRBJ1-1; maybe TRBD1 (6 bases). CDR3 length: 15 amino acids. With 0 bases removed from V and 2 bases from J, the gap between germline ends came to 11 bases. The germline V gene has CDR1 SGDLS and CDR2 YYNGEE. The CDR3 protein is CASSVAPGANTEAFF. DNA of the CDR3: TGTGCCAGCAGCGTAGCACCAGGGGCTAACACTGAAGCTTTCTTT.

This clone was recorded only once. Here the CDR3 reads CSVEEGTGRGQETQYF. In DNA, the CDR3 is TGCAGCGTTGAAGAAGGCACAGGGCGAGGGCAAGAGACCCAGTACTTC. The chain has TRBV29-1 and TRBJ2-5; D perhaps matches TRBD1 (6 bases). CDR1 SQVTM and CDR2 ANQGSEA come from the germline V gene. This CDR3 is 16 amino acids long. V dropped 0 bases and J dropped 2 bases, with 16 bases sitting between them.